The present entry profiles one T cell receptor beta chain with its context. This entry belongs to a study of blood T cells in healthy people across ages. Peripheral blood, about 9.3 milliliters per donor, was collected. Total RNA, at least 5.5 micrograms per sample, came from PBMCs. The CDR3 covers 15 residues. V lost 1 base and J lost 10, with 14 bases in between. CDR1 is MNHNS, CDR2 SASEGT, per germline. Then a second PCR, running roughly 6 to 12 cycles, was carried out with a sample-barcoded 5' primer and a J-beta primer mix. From the 5' RACE reads, TCRdb called clonotypes with MiXCR, one entry per CDR3 protein. The sample lists approximately 810,000 distinct CDR3 sequences; 25% to 35% were seen once.

V usage is TRBV6-1 and J usage is TRBJ1-6; D unclear. The receptor was isolated from a woman older than 75 in good health. Input material: blood. CDR3 DNA: TGTGCCAGCAGTGAAGGGTTGGAGGCAGGATCACCCCTCCACTTT. Protein product: CASSEGLEAGSPLHF.